The sequence of this T cell receptor (beta chain) was determined in a study of blood T cell repertoires in COVID-19. Looking at the study overall: T cells, B-cell-depleted T cells, or PBMCs provided the cDNA or gDNA that served as material.

The CDR3 has 17 amino acids. Germline trimming cut 7 bases from V and 0 bases from J; bases unmatched to any gene: 11. The germline CDR1 and CDR2 sequences are LNHDA and SQIVND (reference sequence). Only in-frame clones appear in the TCRdb table, and some are missing; sequencing was by immunoSEQ multiplex PCR. The repertoire holds about 200,000 clones, with almost 90% as singletons. Sequences were obtained from peripheral blood. This sequence joins TRBV19 and TRBJ1-1; 10 nucleotides match TRBD1. The receptor was isolated from a man between 45 and 60 years old with acute or convalescent COVID-19. In nucleotides, the CDR3 is TGTGCCAGTACCACCGGGACAGGGGCCACCCTGAACACTGAAGCTTTCTTT. It yields the protein CASTTGTGATLNTEAFF. The full variable domain, rest sourced from reference TRBV19 and TRBJ1-1, is DGGITQSPKYLFRKEGQNVTLSCEQNLNHDAMYWYRQDPGQGLRLIYYSQIVNDFQKGDIAEGYSVSREKKESFPLTVTSAQKNPTAFYLCASTTGTGATLNTEAFFGQGTRLTVV.